The source of this TCR beta chain is a study of blood T cell repertoires in COVID-19. About the research overall: The United States, Italy and Spain supplied acute and convalescent COVID-19 samples.

The protocol was immunoSEQ multiplex PCR, while the TCRdb copy is restricted to in-frame clones and leaves out a portion. This sample carries some 200,000 clones, around 91% of them seen once, and the ten largest clones take roughly 5%. This receptor was taken from a middle-aged woman with acute or convalescent COVID-19. Sequenced sample: peripheral blood.

As DNA, the CDR3 is TGTGCCAGCAGTTGGGACATGCGAGAAGCTTTCTTT. This codes for CASSWDMREAFF. This chain connects TRBV6-5 to TRBJ1-1; TRBD1 is a possible D gene (6 bases). The V end was cut by 4 bases, the J end by 8 bases, with 11 bases between. Germline V gene data show CDR1 as MNHEY and CDR2 as SVGAGI. CDR3 size: 12 residues.